These T cell receptor beta chains were read from a single sample in a study of immune cell composition in non-small cell lung cancer. The repertoire was sequenced with immunoSEQ multiplex PCR; TCRdb's copy has only in-frame clones and lacks some. This table holds roughly 15,000 clones, roughly 68% found once. Sequenced: lung tumor tissue. The receptor set was obtained from a human donor with non-small cell lung cancer. Both conserved end residues are part of each CDR3. The D gene is left open where the match is weak. Only part of the rows carry a size: once, few, many, or a class if the clone is expanded.

D gene	V gene	clone size	J gene	CDR3 DNA	CDR3 protein
-	TRBV7-8	-	TRBJ1-5	TGTGCCAGCAGCATGGGAGGACGGGCCGGAACATGGAGCAATCAGCCCCAGCATTTT	CASSMGGRAGTWSNQPQHF
TRBD2	TRBV7-2	-	TRBJ2-5	TGTGCCAGCAGCTTTACTAGCGGAGCCGGAGAGACCCAGTACTTC	CASSFTSGAGETQYF
-	TRBV29-1	-	TRBJ2-5	TGCAGCGTAGCCAGACAGCCACAAGAGACCCAGTACTTC	CSVARQPQETQYF
-	TRBV27	-	TRBJ2-4	TGTGCCAGCAGTTCCTGGGGCGACAAAAACATTCAGTACTTC	CASSSWGDKNIQYF
-	TRBV5-6	few	TRBJ1-2	TGTGCCAGCAGCTTCATCTTAACGGGGGACGGTGGCTACACCTTC	CASSFILTGDGGYTF
TRBD1	TRBV7-8	-	TRBJ2-5	TGTGCCAGCAGCTACGGACAGGTTTGGGAGACCCAGTACTTC	CASSYGQVWETQYF
TRBD2	TRBV11-3	-	TRBJ2-2	TGTGCCAGCAGCTTAGGCGGGGGCACCGGGGAGCTGTTTTTT	CASSLGGGTGELFF
TRBD1	TRBV6-1	few	TRBJ1-2	TGTGCCAGCCACAGGGGCGGGTATGGCTACACCTTC	CASHRGGYGYTF
-	TRBV11-1	few	TRBJ1-3	TGTGCCAGCAGCGGACGGGACAAGGCCCGAAACACCATATATTTT	CASSGRDKARNTIYF
TRBD1	TRBV6-6	-	TRBJ1-2	TGTGCCAGCAGGGAGACAGGGGCCTTTCGTGGCTACACCTTC	CASRETGAFRGYTF
TRBD1	TRBV27	-	TRBJ1-1	TGTGCCAGCAGTCCCTGGACAGGGAGAAACACTGAAGCTTTCTTT	CASSPWTGRNTEAFF
TRBD1	TRBV11-3	-	TRBJ2-2	TGTGCCAGCAGCCCACAGGGGCCCGGGGAGCTGTTTTTT	CASSPQGPGELFF
TRBD2	TRBV18	-	TRBJ2-1	TGTGCCAGCTCACCCACCGGGACTAGCGGTTACAATGAGCAGTTCTTC	CASSPTGTSGYNEQFF
TRBD2	TRBV9	medium-sized	TRBJ2-2	TGTGCCAGCAGCGTAGTGGATGTCTTACTAGCGGGAGGGGCAGGGGAGCTGTTTTTT	CASSVVDVLLAGGAGELFF
-	TRBV6-5	-	TRBJ1-3	TGTGCCAGCAGTTTAACGAAACAGGGAAACACCATATATTTT	CASSLTKQGNTIYF
-	TRBV7-9	-	TRBJ1-1	TGTGCCAGCAGCCACGGGACTGACGCTTTCTTT	CASSHGTDAFF
TRBD2	TRBV5-4	-	TRBJ2-3	TGTGCCAGCAGCACCGAGCTAGCGGGCCGCACAGATACGCAGTATTTT	CASSTELAGRTDTQYF
-	TRBV25-1	-	TRBJ2-5	TGTGCCAGCAGGCTTGCGGGGAACCAAGAGACCCAGTACTTC	CASRLAGNQETQYF
TRBD2	TRBV5-1	-	TRBJ2-7	TGCGCCAGCAGCCCGACTAGCGGGGGGGCTGGCGAGCAGTACTTC	CASSPTSGGAGEQYF
TRBD2	TRBV30	-	TRBJ2-1	TGTGCCTGGAGTGTAGGGCTAGCGGGGTTCAATGAGCAGTTCTTC	CAWSVGLAGFNEQFF
TRBD1	TRBV19	few	TRBJ1-2	TGTGCCAGTAGATACAGGGGGCAGGGCTATGGCTACACCTTC	CASRYRGQGYGYTF
TRBD2	TRBV5-1	few	TRBJ2-3	TGCGCCAGCGCCCCGACTAGCGGGGGGAGCACAGATACGCAGTATTTT	CASAPTSGGSTDTQYF
-	TRBV7-3	-	TRBJ2-7	TGTGCCAGCAGCCCGGTGAAGGGGGGGGCCCTCCTCGAGCAGTACTTC	CASSPVKGGALLEQYF
TRBD2	TRBV5-1	-	TRBJ2-5	TGCGCCAGCAGCTCGGGGGGGAGGCCCCAAGAGACCCAGTACTTC	CASSSGGRPQETQYF
-	TRBV29-1	-	TRBJ2-5	TGCAGCGTTGAATTCCCGGGAATAGAGACCCAGTACTTC	CSVEFPGIETQYF
-	TRBV28	-	TRBJ1-5	TGTGCCAGCAGTCCCACCAGGGGTCAGCCCCAGCATTTT	CASSPTRGQPQHF
-	TRBV6-1	once	TRBJ1-4	TGTGCCAGCAGTCAACAGGATAATGAAAAACTGTTTTTT	CASSQQDNEKLFF
-	TRBV13	few	TRBJ1-3	TGTGCCAGCAGCTCGAAGACAGCCTCTGGAAACACCATATATTTT	CASSSKTASGNTIYF
-	TRBV5-6	few	TRBJ2-1	TGTGCCAGCAGCTTGGCCACAGGGAAAGTCAATGAGCAGTTCTTC	CASSLATGKVNEQFF
-	TRBV30	-	TRBJ1-2	TGTGCCTGGAGTGTAGGAGGGGCGGTCGGCTACACCTTC	CAWSVGGAVGYTF
TRBD2	TRBV5-4	-	TRBJ2-7	TGTGCCAGCAGCCCCGTGGGGATGACTAGCGGGAGCTCCTACGAGCAGTACTTC	CASSPVGMTSGSSYEQYF
-	TRBV6-1	few	TRBJ1-5	TGTGCCAGCAGTGAAGCTGCAGGGAATCAGCCCCAGCATTTT	CASSEAAGNQPQHF